This T cell receptor (beta chain) was obtained from a study of blood T cell repertoires in COVID-19. CDR1 is SGHDN and CDR2 is FVKESK in the germline V gene. The ends lost 2 bases at V and 2 bases at J; junction bases unmatched: 2. The CDR3 has 15 residues. Sequencing used immunoSEQ multiplex PCR; TCRdb keeps in-frame clones, though not all of them. The sample lists around 100,000 clones; roughly nine tenths were seen once. The sequencing sample was made of peripheral blood. The chain uses TRBV14 and TRBJ2-1; 8 nucleotides agree with TRBD2. This TCR came from a man over 45 with active COVID-19. The CDR3 loop is CASSQQAGAYNEQFF. CDR3 nucleotide sequence: TGTGCCAGCAGCCAACAAGCGGGAGCCTACAATGAGCAGTTCTTC.